These 32 T cell receptor beta chains were sequenced from one sample in a study of blood T cell repertoires in COVID-19. TCRdb keeps only in-frame clones here, not all; method: immunoSEQ multiplex PCR. The sample contains approximately 220,000 clones, roughly 85% of which appear only once. Specimen: peripheral blood. Receptor source: a man aged 50 or older who had recovered from COVID-19.

The chain uses TRBV18 and TRBJ2-7, with 7 bases aligning to TRBD2. The CDR3 sequence is 14 residues long. V was clipped by 3 bases and J by 2 bases; unmatched bases: 4. Germline CDR1 KGHSH, CDR2 LQKENI. The CDR3 spells CASSPAGVPYEQYF. The CDR3 bases are TGTGCCAGCTCACCGGCGGGGGTTCCCTACGAGCAGTACTTC.

This sequence joins TRBV9 and TRBJ2-5; TRBD1 matches at 7 bases. This CDR3 region has 14 residues. The junction had 7 bases not matched to a gene; V was cut back by 4 bases and J by 4 bases. Germline V gene lookup returns CDR1 SGDLS and CDR2 YYNGEE. CDR3 amino acids: CASSRQGWSETQYF. CDR3 DNA sequence: TGTGCCAGCAGCCGACAGGGCTGGTCAGAGACCCAGTACTTC.

The V gene is TRBV3-1 (or the pseudogene TRBV3-2), the J gene TRBJ2-7; no clear D. The CDR3 consists of 13 residues. Trimming cost V 3 bases and J 1 base, with 7 bases left between them. CDR1 LGHDT and CDR2 YNNKEL come from the germline V gene (reference sequence). The CDR3 reads CASSQGWSYEQYF. CDR3 nucleotide sequence: TGTGCCAGCAGCCAGGGCTGGTCCTACGAGCAGTACTTC.

V and J are TRBV7-6 and TRBJ2-3, with a tentative D call TRBD2 (6 bases). The germline V and J ends were trimmed by 5 bases and 5 bases, with 20 bases remaining between them. Germline lookup yields CDR1 SGHVS and CDR2 FNYEAQ. The CDR3 extends over 16 amino acids. The CDR3 here is CASSPQSAGSRDTQYF. The CDR3 nucleotides read TGTGCCAGCAGCCCTCAGTCCGCGGGATCCAGAGATACGCAGTATTTT. The variable domain in full, with the rest retrieved from reference TRBV7-6 and TRBJ2-3, is GAGVSQSPRYKVTKRGQDVALRCDPISGHVSLYWYRQALGQGPEFLTYFNYEAQQDKSGLPNDRFSAERPEGSISTLTIQRTEQRDSAMYRCASSPQSAGSRDTQYFGPGTRLTVL.

This rearrangement joins TRBV6-5 to TRBJ1-4; weak D call: TRBD1 (6 bases). The CDR3 has 15 amino acids. Germline loops: CDR1 MNHEY, CDR2 SVGAGI. The V end lost 5 bases, the J end lost 2 bases, and 12 bases lay between the germline ends. The CDR3 DNA follows: TGTGCCAGCAGTAACAGGGACGGCACTAATGAAAAACTGTTTTTT. Protein product: CASSNRDGTNEKLFF.

The J gene is TRBJ2-7, the V gene TRBV15; maybe TRBD1 (6 bases). The CDR3 sequence is 13 residues long. Trimming took 5 bases from V and 5 from J, leaving 13 bases between them. In germline, CDR1 is LNHNV, CDR2 YYDKDF (reference sequence). This CDR3 reads CATSSYRDNEQYF. CDR3 nucleotide sequence: TGTGCCACCAGCTCCTACCGGGACAACGAGCAGTACTTC.

The chain joins TRBV14 to TRBJ2-6; maybe TRBD1 (5 bases). Per germline, CDR1 SGHDN and CDR2 FVKESK. CDR3 size: 17 residues. V dropped 5 bases and J dropped 0 bases, with 14 bases sitting between them. CDR3 amino acids: CASSVQVSSSGANVLTF. The CDR3 region has the DNA TGTGCCAGCAGCGTACAGGTTTCCTCCTCTGGGGCCAACGTCCTGACTTTC. Drawing the rest from reference TRBV14 and TRBJ2-6, the complete variable domain is EAGVTQFPSHSVIEKGQTVTLRCDPISGHDNLYWYRRVMGKEIKFLLHFVKESKQDESGMPNNRFLAERTGGTYSTLKVQPAELEDSGVYFCASSVQVSSSGANVLTFGAGSRLTVL.

CDR3 in amino acids: CASSLSVGREGETQYF. The DNA for the CDR3 is TGTGCCAGCAGTTTATCGGTCGGGAGAGAGGGGGAGACCCAGTACTTC. The rearrangement links TRBV27 to TRBJ2-5; possibly TRBD2 for D (6 bases). CDR1 and CDR2 from the germline V gene are MNHEY and SMNVEV (reference sequence). The germline V and J ends were trimmed by 0 bases and 5 bases, with 16 bases remaining between them. The length of the CDR3 is 16 residues.

V and J are TRBV5-1 and TRBJ1-4; 7 nucleotides align to TRBD1. CDR1 and CDR2 from the germline V gene are SGHRS and YFSETQ. J lost 7 bases, V lost 0 bases, and 3 bases had no gene match. CDR3 size: 14 residues. In DNA form, the CDR3 reads TGCGCCAGCAGCTTGGCTCAGGGGGGTGAAAAACTGTTTTTT. This encodes CASSLAQGGEKLFF.

The chain employs TRBV5-5 and TRBJ1-1; maybe TRBD1 (6 bases). V gave up 5 bases and J gave up 5 bases, with 19 bases separating them. Germline V gene data show CDR1 as SGHKS and CDR2 as YYEKEE (reference sequence). The CDR3 totals 15 residues. CDR3 residues: CASRYVQGSGTEAFF. As DNA, the CDR3 is TGTGCCAGCAGGTACGTACAGGGATCGGGGACTGAAGCTTTCTTT.

The chain combines TRBV6-5 with TRBJ1-4, with 9 bases matching TRBD1. CDR1 is MNHEY and CDR2 is SVGAGI in the germline V gene. V lost 7 bases, J lost 10 bases, and 7 bases stayed unmatched. The CDR3 is 13 amino acids. The CDR3 DNA is TGTGCCAGCATGACAGGGGGTAAAGTAAAACTGTTTTTT. Translation: CASMTGGKVKLFF.

The rearrangement uses TRBV27 and TRBJ2-3; D call uncertain. Germline-derived CDR1 and CDR2 are MNHEY and SMNVEV (reference sequence). The V gene lost 3 bases and the J gene lost 3 bases, with 10 bases spanning the gap. The CDR3 length is 14 residues. The CDR3 reads CASSLQLMTDTQYF. As DNA, the CDR3 is TGTGCCAGCAGTTTGCAACTGATGACAGATACGCAGTATTTT.

This chain joins TRBV7-6 and TRBJ1-2, with TRBD1 identical over 7 bases. Germline V lookup: CDR1 SGHVS, CDR2 FNYEAQ. J lost 4 bases, V lost 1 base, and 3 bases had no gene match. This CDR3 has 14 residues. The CDR3 region has the DNA TGTGCCAGCAGCTTAGGTGGGACAGCCTATGGCTACACCTTC. Amino acid sequence: CASSLGGTAYGYTF.

The chain has TRBV5-4 and TRBJ2-1, with 8 bases aligning to TRBD2. The V gene's germline CDR1 is SGHNT and CDR2 YYREEE (reference sequence). V was clipped by 0 bases and J by 2 bases; unmatched bases: 7. The CDR3 covers 17 residues. In DNA form, the CDR3 reads TGTGCCAGCAGCTTGGGTATGGCGGGAGGACCCTACAATGAGCAGTTCTTC. This gives the protein CASSLGMAGGPYNEQFF.

This clone was seen only once. The V call is TRBV28, the J call TRBJ1-2; 8 bases match TRBD1. This CDR3 contains 14 residues. J gave up 4 bases and V 2 bases, and 3 bases lay outside the gene matches. Germline lookup yields CDR1 MDHEN and CDR2 SYDVKM. CDR3 DNA sequence: TGTGCCAGCAGTTTACAGGGGGCACTCTATGGCTACACCTTC. Its protein product is CASSLQGALYGYTF.

The V call is TRBV27, the J call TRBJ2-2; D gene uncertain. This CDR3 region has 12 residues. Germline values: CDR1 MNHEY, CDR2 SMNVEV (reference sequence). V dropped 5 bases and J dropped 2 bases, with 3 bases sitting between them. The CDR3 DNA reads as TGTGCCAGCAGTATAAACACCGGGGAGCTGTTTTTT. As protein: CASSINTGELFF.

This chain uses TRBV3-1 (or the pseudogene TRBV3-2) with TRBJ1-2; D uncertain. Germline assignment: CDR1 LGHDT and CDR2 YNNKEL (reference sequence). V dropped 2 bases and J dropped 4 bases, with 5 bases sitting between them. This CDR3 is 12 amino acids long. The CDR3 DNA reads TGTGCCAGCAGCCAATACAGCTATGGCTACACCTTC. Protein sequence: CASSQYSYGYTF.

In nucleotides, the CDR3 is TGCGCCAGCAGCCAAAGGGCTGGACAAGCCTACGAGCAGTACTTC. Protein sequence: CASSQRAGQAYEQYF. The rearrangement links TRBV4-1 to TRBJ2-7; tentatively, D is TRBD1 (5 bases). Germline V gives CDR1 MGHRA, CDR2 YSYEKL. V was shortened by 2 bases and J by 2 bases, with 13 bases between the two germline ends. The CDR3 is made up of 15 amino acids.

This clone was observed a few times. The chain uses TRBV28 and TRBJ1-5; D remains unclear. V lost 7 bases, J lost 6 bases, and 22 bases lay in between. This CDR3 has 16 residues. Germline V lookup: CDR1 MDHEN, CDR2 SYDVKM. The DNA for the CDR3 is TGTGCCAGCACCCGGGCCCTAACGGGCGGGAGTCAGCCCCAGCATTTT. Its protein product is CASTRALTGGSQPQHF.

The genes are TRBV19 and TRBJ1-1; the D gene is possibly TRBD1 (5 bases). Trimming removed 4 bases from V and 0 bases from J, with 9 bases in between. The CDR3 sequence is 14 residues long. Germline V CDR1 and CDR2: LNHDA, SQIVND (reference sequence). The CDR3 reads CASSKGHLNTEAFF. In DNA form, the CDR3 reads TGTGCCAGTAGTAAAGGACACCTGAACACTGAAGCTTTCTTT.

CDR3 DNA: TGCAGTGCTAGTGATAGCGGGAGTGGTACCGGGGAGCTGTTTTTT. It encodes CSASDSGSGTGELFF. This chain links TRBV20-1 with TRBJ2-2; 9 bases fit TRBD2. Germline V gene lookup returns CDR1 DFQATT and CDR2 SNEGSKA (reference sequence). V gave up 3 bases and J gave up 5 bases; unmatched junction bases: 7. The CDR3 consists of 15 residues.

Written as DNA, the CDR3 is TGTGCCAGCTCACCACAAGGGCCGGGGGAGACCCAGTACTTC. This codes for CASSPQGPGETQYF. The V and J genes are TRBV18 and TRBJ2-5; D perhaps matches TRBD2 (5 bases). The V end lost 1 base, the J end lost 5 bases, and 11 bases lay between the germline ends. Germline V gene data show CDR1 as KGHSH and CDR2 as LQKENI. CDR3 length: 14 residues.

Many counts were recorded for this clone. The rearrangement uses TRBV24-1 and TRBJ2-1; 9 bases align to TRBD1. The length of the CDR3 is 14 residues. The J segment lost 3 bases and the V segment lost 7 bases, leaving 3 bases of the junction unmatched. Germline CDR1 is KGHDR and CDR2 is SFDVKD. The CDR3, as DNA: TGTGCCACCAGAGAGACAGGGGGCTACAATGAGCAGTTCTTC. It yields the protein CATRETGGYNEQFF.

The chain combines TRBV10-1 with TRBJ2-1; 11 positions match TRBD2. Germline CDR1 reads WNHNN; CDR2 reads SYGVQD (reference sequence). V trimming: 2 bases; J trimming: 13 bases; junction bases outside the gene matches: 7. The CDR3 is 14 residues long. DNA of the CDR3: TGCGCCAGCAGTGAGGGGCTAGCGGGAGGTCGTCAGTTCTTC. Translated, it gives CASSEGLAGGRQFF.

The gene calls are TRBV27 and TRBJ2-1; TRBD2 agrees at 7 bases. The CDR3 consists of 16 residues. Germline CDR1 and CDR2: MNHEY and SMNVEV (reference sequence). V lost 6 bases and J lost 6; bases outside the gene matches: 14. CDR3 sequence reads: CASRLGGRGPLNEQFF. As DNA, the CDR3 is TGTGCCAGCAGGCTCGGGGGGAGAGGGCCTCTCAATGAGCAGTTCTTC.

The genes are TRBV2 and TRBJ1-2; D gene ambiguous. The CDR3 has 15 amino acids. With 4 bases removed from V and 2 bases from J, the gap between germline ends came to 14 bases. Germline V gene data show CDR1 as SNHLY and CDR2 as FYNNEI. CDR3 nucleotide sequence: TGTGCCAGCAGTGTGGAGGGCCTTTTGAACTATGGCTACACCTTC. Its protein product is CASSVEGLLNYGYTF. Based on the CDR3 plus reference TRBV2 and TRBJ1-2, the full variable domain is EPEVTQTPSHQVTQMGQEVILRCVPISNHLYFYWYRQILGQKVEFLVSFYNNEISEKSEIFDDQFSVERPDGSNFTLKIRSTKLEDSAMYFCASSVEGLLNYGYTFGSGTRLTVV.

V and J are TRBV6-5 and TRBJ2-5; 8 bases line up with TRBD2. J gave up 4 bases and V 6 bases, and 7 bases lay outside the gene matches. The CDR3 is 14 residues long. In germline, CDR1 is MNHEY, CDR2 SVGAGI. This CDR3 reads CASRYAGGGETQYF. The DNA of the CDR3 is TGTGCCAGCAGGTATGCGGGAGGTGGAGAGACCCAGTACTTC.

The V call is TRBV5-1, the J call TRBJ2-7, with 9 positions matching TRBD2. V shed 0 bases, J shed 7 bases, and the junction held 8 bases outside the gene matches. Per the germline V gene, CDR1 is SGHRS and CDR2 is YFSETQ. The CDR3 runs to 15 residues. For the CDR3, the DNA is TGCGCCAGCAGCTTGGTCGCGGGAGGGCCAGGGGAGCAGTACTTC. Amino acids: CASSLVAGGPGEQYF.

This clone was detected a few times. The chain is built from TRBV3-1 (or the pseudogene TRBV3-2) and TRBJ2-2, with TRBD2 identical over 13 bases. After removal of 5 bases from V and 4 bases from J, the junction contained 4 bases not matched to a gene. The CDR3 consists of 16 residues. Germline loops: CDR1 LGHDT, CDR2 YNNKEL (reference sequence). CDR3 bases: TGTGCCAGCAGCTTAACTAGCGGGAGGGGCACCGGGGAGCTGTTTTTT. It translates to CASSLTSGRGTGELFF.

V is TRBV7-2 and J is TRBJ2-7; D uncertain. V gave up 1 base and J gave up 4 bases, with 14 bases separating them. The germline V gene encodes CDR1 SGHTA and CDR2 FQGNSA. The CDR3 has 15 amino acids. The CDR3 loop is CASSLVVGRTYEQYF. As DNA, the CDR3 is TGTGCCAGCAGCTTAGTAGTGGGCAGAACTTACGAGCAGTACTTC.

This clone was detected only once. The CDR3 protein is CASSFGTGQETQYF. The CDR3 DNA is TGCGCCAGCAGCTTCGGGACAGGCCAAGAGACCCAGTACTTC. The chain couples TRBV5-1 to TRBJ2-5; 8 nucleotides align to TRBD1. J gave up 1 base and V 2 bases, and 1 base lay outside the gene matches. The germline CDR1 and CDR2 sequences are SGHRS and YFSETQ. The CDR3 contains 14 residues. The whole variable domain, filled in from reference TRBV5-1 and TRBJ2-5, reads KAGVTQTPRYLIKTRGQQVTLSCSPISGHRSVSWYQQTPGQGLQFLFEYFSETQRNKGNFPGRFSGRQFSNSRSEMNVSTLELGDSALYLCASSFGTGQETQYFGPGTRLLVL.

The chain links TRBV19 to TRBJ2-5, with 9 bases lining up with TRBD2. The CDR3 contains 14 residues. Per germline, CDR1 LNHDA and CDR2 SQIVND (reference sequence). V was pared by 7 bases and J by 4 bases, with 7 bases of the junction left unmatched. This chain's CDR3 is CASTTSGRGETQYF. CDR3 nucleotide sequence: TGTGCCAGTACCACTAGCGGGCGCGGAGAGACCCAGTACTTC.